The clone carrying this TCR beta chain appeared a few times. What it binds is not known. The CDR3 runs to 15 residues. Germline CDR1 and CDR2: SGHAT and FQNNGV. V lost 5 bases to trimming and J lost 2 bases, with 16 bases between them. This entry belongs to a study of beta chain features in type 1 diabetes. Whole-study context: Patients looked much like healthy donors when it came to age, gender and cell yields. Across every sample, around 110,000,000 sorted cells were examined in total. Study-level points and caveats: Type 1 diabetes patients had TCRB CDR3s that were shorter (moderately but significantly so) in all four CD4+ subsets. It was among patients, rather than healthy donors, that naive, central memory and Treg TCRB repertoires appeared more similar.

Of the isolated RNA, all was reverse transcribed, and so the sequenced material was expressed TCRB transcripts. Repertoires were generated with immunoSEQ multiplex PCR, while TCRdb's copy carries only in-frame clones and drops some. The repertoire has 310,000 or so clones, roughly 11% of them found once; the top ten carry more than 0.015%. This TCR was sampled from a woman in her twenties or thirties in good health. The material sequenced was naive CD4+ T cells from blood. This rearrangement joins TRBV11-2 to TRBJ2-7; possible D gene TRBD1, 6 bases. CDR3 region: CASSPVEQGPYEQYF. CDR3 in DNA: TGTGCCAGCAGCCCCGTGGAACAGGGCCCCTACGAGCAGTACTTC.